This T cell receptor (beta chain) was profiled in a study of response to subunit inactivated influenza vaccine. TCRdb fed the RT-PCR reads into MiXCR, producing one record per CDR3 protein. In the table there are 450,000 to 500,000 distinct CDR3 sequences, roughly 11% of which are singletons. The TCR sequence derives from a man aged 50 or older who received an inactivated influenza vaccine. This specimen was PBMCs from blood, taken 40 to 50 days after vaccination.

The CDR3 DNA reads as TGCAGTCCAACCGGGGCTAGCGGGGGAGAGACCCAGTACTTC. This codes for CSPTGASGGETQYF. The chain carries TRBV20-1 and TRBJ2-5, with 10 bases identical to TRBD2. The CDR3 is made up of 14 amino acids. Trimming removed 8 bases from V and 4 bases from J; junction bases left unmatched: 10. Germline CDR1 and CDR2: DFQATT and SNEGSKA (reference sequence).